The present entry profiles one T cell receptor beta chain with its context. The antigen is not known. This entry is derived from a study of read filtering for tumor transcriptome and immune sequencing. The wider study: R-ISS stage counts were 8 or 9 for I, about 15 for II, more than 5 for III.

Germline assignment: CDR1 MNHEY and CDR2 SVGEGT. The CDR3 extends over 17 amino acids. The J segment lost 4 bases and the V segment lost 2 bases, leaving 7 bases of the junction unmatched. Molecular barcoded adaptors covering alpha/delta and beta/gamma chains were used on 400 ng RNA. TCRdb reprocessed the reads via MiXCR and lists one record per CDR3 protein. The data show about 58,000 distinct CDR3 sequences, with 9% to 15% seen just once and roughly 16% held by the top ten. Whole-study findings and limits: Dropping single-read clonotypes raised IR-seq and RNA-seq shared-clonotype correlation.

The sample consisted of a population of CD138-negative cells sorted from bone marrow. The receptor's source is a donor aged 40 or over with multiple myeloma. The chain couples TRBV6-2 or TRBV6-3 to TRBJ2-2; 10 nucleotides match TRBD2. DNA for the CDR3: TGTGCCAGCAGTTACGTGGGGACTAGCGAGGCCACCGGGGAGCTGTTTTTT. Protein product: CASSYVGTSEATGELFF.